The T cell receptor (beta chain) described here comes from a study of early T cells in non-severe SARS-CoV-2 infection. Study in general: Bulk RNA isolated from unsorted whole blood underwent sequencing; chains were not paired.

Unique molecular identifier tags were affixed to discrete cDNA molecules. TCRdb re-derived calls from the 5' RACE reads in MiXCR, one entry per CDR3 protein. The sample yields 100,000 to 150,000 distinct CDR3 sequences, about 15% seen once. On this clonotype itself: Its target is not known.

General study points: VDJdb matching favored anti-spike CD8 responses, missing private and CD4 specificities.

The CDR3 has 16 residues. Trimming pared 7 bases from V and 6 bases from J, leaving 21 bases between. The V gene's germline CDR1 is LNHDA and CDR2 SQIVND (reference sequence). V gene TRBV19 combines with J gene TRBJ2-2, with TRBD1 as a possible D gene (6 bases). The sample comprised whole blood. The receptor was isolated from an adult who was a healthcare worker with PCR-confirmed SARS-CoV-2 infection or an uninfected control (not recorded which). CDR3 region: CASKNEGDLFAGELFF. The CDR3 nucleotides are TGTGCCAGTAAAAACGAGGGGGATCTTTTTGCCGGGGAGCTGTTTTTT.